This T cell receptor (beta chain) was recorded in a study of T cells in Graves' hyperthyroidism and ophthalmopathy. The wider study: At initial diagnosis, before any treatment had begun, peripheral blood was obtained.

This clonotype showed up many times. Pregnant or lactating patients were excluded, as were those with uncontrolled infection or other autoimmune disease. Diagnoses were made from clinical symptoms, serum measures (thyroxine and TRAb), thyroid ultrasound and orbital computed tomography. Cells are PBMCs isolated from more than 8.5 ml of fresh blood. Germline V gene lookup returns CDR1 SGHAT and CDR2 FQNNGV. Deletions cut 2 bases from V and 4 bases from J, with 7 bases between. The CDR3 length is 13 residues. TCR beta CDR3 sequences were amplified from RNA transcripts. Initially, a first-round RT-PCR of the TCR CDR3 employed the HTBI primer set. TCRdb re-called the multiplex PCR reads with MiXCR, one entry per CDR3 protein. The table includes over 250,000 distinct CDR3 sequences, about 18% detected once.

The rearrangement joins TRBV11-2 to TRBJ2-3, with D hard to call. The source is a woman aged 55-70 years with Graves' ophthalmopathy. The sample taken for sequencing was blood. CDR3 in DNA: TGTGCCAGCAGCTTAAACAGCCCAGATACGCAGTATTTT. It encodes CASSLNSPDTQYF.